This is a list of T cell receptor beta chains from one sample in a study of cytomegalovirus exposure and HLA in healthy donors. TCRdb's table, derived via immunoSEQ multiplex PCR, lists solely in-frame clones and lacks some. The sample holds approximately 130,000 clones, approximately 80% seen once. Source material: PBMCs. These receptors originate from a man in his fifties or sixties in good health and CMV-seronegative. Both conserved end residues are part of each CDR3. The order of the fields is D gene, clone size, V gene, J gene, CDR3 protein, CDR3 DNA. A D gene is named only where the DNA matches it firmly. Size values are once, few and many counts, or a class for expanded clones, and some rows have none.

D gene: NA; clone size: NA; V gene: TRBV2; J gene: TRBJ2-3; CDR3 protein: CASTPLDTQYF; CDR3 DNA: TGTGCCAGCACCCCCCTCGATACGCAGTATTTT
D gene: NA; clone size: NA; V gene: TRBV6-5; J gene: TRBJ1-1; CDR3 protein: CASSSHQGHPDTEAFF; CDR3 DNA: TGTGCCAGCAGTTCCCACCAGGGACACCCGGACACTGAAGCTTTCTTT
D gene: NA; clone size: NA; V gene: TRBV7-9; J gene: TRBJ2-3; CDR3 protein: CASRQSDTQYF; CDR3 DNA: TGTGCCAGCAGGCAGTCAGATACGCAGTATTTT
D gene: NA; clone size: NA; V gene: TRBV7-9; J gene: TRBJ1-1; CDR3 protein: CASSSAPTPSSEAFF; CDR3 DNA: TGTGCCAGCAGCTCCGCCCCGACACCGTCGAGTGAAGCTTTCTTT
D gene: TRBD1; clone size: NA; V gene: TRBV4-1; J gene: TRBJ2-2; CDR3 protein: CASSLKTGRNTGELFF; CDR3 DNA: TGCGCCAGCAGCCTGAAGACAGGGCGGAACACCGGGGAGCTGTTTTTT
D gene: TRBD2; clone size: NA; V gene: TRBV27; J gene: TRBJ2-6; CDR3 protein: CASSLFGGGVSGANVLTF; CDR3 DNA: TGTGCCAGCAGTTTATTTGGTGGGGGGGTTTCTGGGGCCAACGTCCTGACTTTC
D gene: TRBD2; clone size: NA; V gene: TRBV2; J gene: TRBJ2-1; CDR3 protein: CASSSTSGAYQEQFF; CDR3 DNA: TGTGCCAGCAGTTCCACTAGCGGGGCCTATCAGGAGCAGTTCTTC
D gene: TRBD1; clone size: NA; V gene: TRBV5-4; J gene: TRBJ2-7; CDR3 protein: CASSLGTESEQYF; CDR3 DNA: TGTGCCAGCAGCTTAGGGACAGAGTCCGAGCAGTACTTC
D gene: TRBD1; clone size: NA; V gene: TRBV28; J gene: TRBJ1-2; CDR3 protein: CASSGQGGLPNYGYTF; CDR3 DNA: TGTGCCAGCAGCGGACAGGGAGGCCTACCCAACTATGGCTACACCTTC
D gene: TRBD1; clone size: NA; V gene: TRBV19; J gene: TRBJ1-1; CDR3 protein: CASSIQGQGNTEAFF; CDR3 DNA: TGTGCCAGTAGTATCCAGGGACAGGGGAACACTGAAGCTTTCTTT
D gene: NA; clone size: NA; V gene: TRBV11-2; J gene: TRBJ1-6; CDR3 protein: CASRPRGGSYNSPLHF; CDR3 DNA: TGTGCCAGCAGACCGAGGGGGGGTTCCTATAATTCACCCCTCCACTTT
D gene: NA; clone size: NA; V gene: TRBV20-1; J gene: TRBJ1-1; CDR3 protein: CSAWGGLGAFF; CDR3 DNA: TGCAGTGCTTGGGGGGGGTTAGGGGCTTTCTTT
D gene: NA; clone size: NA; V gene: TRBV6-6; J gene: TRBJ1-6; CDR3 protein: CASLPSGDWSPLHF; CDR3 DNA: TGTGCCAGCCTCCCATCGGGAGATTGGTCACCCCTCCACTTT
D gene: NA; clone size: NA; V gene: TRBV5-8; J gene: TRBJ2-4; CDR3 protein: CASSLNGRLAKNIQYF; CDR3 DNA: TGTGCCAGCAGCTTAAACGGGAGACTAGCCAAAAACATTCAGTACTTC
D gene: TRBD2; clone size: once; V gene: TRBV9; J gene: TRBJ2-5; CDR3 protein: CASSPGAASGVQETQYF; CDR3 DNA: TGTGCCAGCTCCCCCGGCGCGGCTAGCGGGGTCCAAGAGACCCAGTACTTC
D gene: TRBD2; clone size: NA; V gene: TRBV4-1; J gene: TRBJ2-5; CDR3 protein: CASSQPLTSGETSTQQYF; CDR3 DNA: TGCGCCAGCAGCCAACCCCTAACTAGCGGGGAGACCTCTACGCAGCAGTACTTC
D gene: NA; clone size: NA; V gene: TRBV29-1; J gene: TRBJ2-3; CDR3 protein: CSVEDRGTYTQYF; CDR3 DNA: TGCAGCGTTGAAGATCGAGGAACCTATACGCAGTATTTT
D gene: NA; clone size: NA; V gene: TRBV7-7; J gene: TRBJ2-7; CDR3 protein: CASSLSLGQRYEQYF; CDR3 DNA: TGTGCTAGCAGCTTAAGTCTCGGACAGCGTTACGAGCAGTACTTC
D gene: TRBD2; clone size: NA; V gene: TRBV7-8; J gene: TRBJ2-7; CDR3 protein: CASRKSLRGGSSYEQYF; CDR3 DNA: TGTGCCAGCAGAAAGAGTTTGCGGGGGGGCAGCTCCTACGAGCAGTACTTC
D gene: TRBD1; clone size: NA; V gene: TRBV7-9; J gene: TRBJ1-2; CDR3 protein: CASSLGGGQGAGGYTF; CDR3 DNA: TGTGCCAGCAGCTTAGGTGGGGGACAGGGGGCTGGAGGCTACACCTTC
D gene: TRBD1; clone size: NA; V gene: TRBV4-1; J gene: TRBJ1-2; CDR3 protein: CASSQVVGQGAEGYTF; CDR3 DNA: TGCGCCAGCAGCCAAGTAGTGGGACAGGGGGCGGAGGGCTACACCTTC